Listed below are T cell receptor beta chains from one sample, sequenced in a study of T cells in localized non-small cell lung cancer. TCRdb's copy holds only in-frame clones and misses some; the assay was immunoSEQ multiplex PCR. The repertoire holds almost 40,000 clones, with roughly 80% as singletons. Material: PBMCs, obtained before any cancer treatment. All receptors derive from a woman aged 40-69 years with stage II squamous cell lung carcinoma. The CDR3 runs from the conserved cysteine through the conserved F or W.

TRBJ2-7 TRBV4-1 CASSQESENSYEQYF
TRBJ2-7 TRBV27 CASSLKDRGGYEQYF
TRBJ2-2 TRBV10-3 CAINGLAGEGGELFF
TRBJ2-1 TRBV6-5 CASSYGTGFGNEQFF
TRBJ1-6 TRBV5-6 CASSLAGGGADNSPLHF
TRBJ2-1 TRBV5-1 CASSLDSGTYNEQFF
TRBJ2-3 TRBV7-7 CASSDTPGMLDTQYF
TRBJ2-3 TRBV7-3 CASSFTGLKADTQYF
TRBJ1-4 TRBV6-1 CASRAASTNEKLFF
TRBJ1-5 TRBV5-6 CASSYNRVGNSNQPQHF
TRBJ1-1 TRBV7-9 CASSSPLQGGTEAFF
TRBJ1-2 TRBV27 CASSLAQSNYGYTF
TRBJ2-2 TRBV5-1 CASSRSGSADTGELFF
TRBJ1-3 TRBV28 CASSPPGTSDSGNTIYF
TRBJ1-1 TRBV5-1 CASSPQGNTEAFF
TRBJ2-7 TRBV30 CAWTLFSGISSYEQYF
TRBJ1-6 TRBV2 CASLSQEVGRSPLHF
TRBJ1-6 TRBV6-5 CASSEWDSPLHF
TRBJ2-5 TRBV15 CATSRDRRVDQETQYF
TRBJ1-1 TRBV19 CASSLAGDPLELAFF
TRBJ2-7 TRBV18 CASSYLSGDLNEQYF
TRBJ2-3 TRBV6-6 CASSKGQGGDTQYF
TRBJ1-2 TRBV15 CATSRDPGNYGYTF
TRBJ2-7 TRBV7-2 CASSSSGTSSYEQYF
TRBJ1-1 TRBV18 CASSPSGENTEAFF
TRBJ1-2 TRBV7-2 CASSTGQVGYTF
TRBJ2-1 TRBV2 CASTEGEGQLKYNEQFF
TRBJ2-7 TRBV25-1 CASRGVGEGKYEQYF
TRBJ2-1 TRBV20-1 CSVENNEQFF
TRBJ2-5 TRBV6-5 CASSYYTRGQETQYF
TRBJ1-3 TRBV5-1 CASSLPGSGNTIYF
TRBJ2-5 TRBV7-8 CASSFQFGRRTQETQYF